Below are 18 T cell receptor beta chains sequenced from a single sample in a study of technical replicates of blood from several donors (dated by TCRdb to about 2017). Libraries were made using the immunoSEQ multiplex PCR assay. TCRdb mirrors the immuneACCESS table, restricted to in-frame sequences. Some clones are absent from its copies; in checked studies, under half trace to an unresolved V gene, and the reason for the others is unknown. In this sample the table shows tens of thousands of clones, approximately 98% of which occur a single time. The top ten clones comprise around 0.22% of the sample. The sequenced material came from T cells isolated from PBMCs. These receptors all stem from a human donor in good health.

The DNA for the CDR3 is TGCGCCAGCAGCTTACGTTTAGAGGGCACAGATACGCAGTATTTT. This sequence encodes CASSLRLEGTDTQYF. J is TRBJ2-3 and V is TRBV5-1; D is uncertain. Germline-derived CDR1 and CDR2 are SGHRS and YFSETQ. Trimming left V 2 bases short and J 1 base short, with 11 bases between. The CDR3 is 15 residues long.

The chain combines TRBV14 with TRBJ2-7; 7 nucleotides match TRBD1. The CDR3 contains 13 residues. Germline V lookup: CDR1 SGHDN, CDR2 FVKESK. J lost 1 base, V lost 7 bases, and 4 bases had no gene match. The CDR3 loop is CASKRGQSYEQYF. The CDR3 region has the DNA TGTGCCAGCAAGAGGGGGCAATCCTACGAGCAGTACTTC. The whole variable domain, remainder taken from reference TRBV14 and TRBJ2-7, is EAGVTQFPSHSVIEKGQTVTLRCDPISGHDNLYWYRRVMGKEIKFLLHFVKESKQDESGMPNNRFLAERTGGTYSTLKVQPAELEDSGVYFCASKRGQSYEQYFGPGTRLTVT.

The chain uses TRBV10-2 and TRBJ2-1, with TRBD1 matching 9 bases. Germline values: CDR1 WSHSY, CDR2 SAAADI. The CDR3 has 13 residues. Trimming took 10 bases from V and 6 from J; bases not matched to a gene: 7. The CDR3 region has the DNA TGCGCCACCAAACAGGGGGCGGCCAATGAGCAGTTCTTC. It codes for CATKQGAANEQFF.

This chain links TRBV9 with TRBJ2-3; 15 bases align to TRBD2. The trim removed 4 bases at V and 3 bases at J, leaving 3 bases unmatched. The CDR3 length is 16 residues. Per the germline V gene, CDR1 is SGDLS and CDR2 is YYNGEE. The chain's CDR3 is CASSPGTSGRTDTQYF. DNA of the CDR3: TGTGCCAGCAGCCCCGGGACTAGCGGGAGGACAGATACGCAGTATTTT.

This clone was observed a single time. This chain connects TRBV13 to TRBJ2-7; 14 nucleotides agree with TRBD2. The junction had 5 bases not matched to a gene; V was cut back by 8 bases and J by 5 bases. This CDR3 region has 14 residues. Per the germline V gene, CDR1 is PRHDT and CDR2 is FYEKMQ (reference sequence). This CDR3 is CASAGTSGSNEQYF. CDR3 in DNA: TGTGCCAGCGCCGGGACTAGCGGGAGTAACGAGCAGTACTTC.

The J gene is TRBJ1-4, the V gene TRBV11-3, with D possibly matching TRBD1 (6 bases). Germline V gene lookup returns CDR1 SGHNT and CDR2 YENEEA. The CDR3 extends over 14 amino acids. V lost 4 bases and J lost 7, with 13 bases in between. CDR3 residues: CASSSGQMFEKLFF. The CDR3, as DNA: TGTGCCAGCAGCTCCGGACAGATGTTTGAAAAACTGTTTTTT.

This chain connects TRBV6-5 to TRBJ2-1; TRBD2 aligns across 15 bases. V was clipped by 4 bases and J by 10 bases; unmatched bases: 2. The CDR3 consists of 14 residues. The germline gives CDR1 MNHEY, CDR2 SVGAGI. CDR3 sequence: CASSLGLAGGEQFF. CDR3 DNA sequence: TGTGCCAGCAGTTTGGGACTAGCGGGAGGAGAGCAGTTCTTC.

The chain joins TRBV5-8 to TRBJ2-2; no definite D call. The CDR3 is 15 residues long. Between the trimmed V and J ends, which lost 0 bases and 10 bases, there was a span of 16 bases. The V gene's germline CDR1 is SGHTS and CDR2 YDEGEE. CDR3 coding DNA: TGTGCCAGCAGCTTGGCACTCCTTGGTCCGGTGGAGCTGTTTTTT. Translating it yields CASSLALLGPVELFF.

This clone was seen once. V usage is TRBV9 and J usage is TRBJ2-1, with D possibly TRBD2 on 5 matching bases. There are 17 residues in the CDR3. Per the germline V gene, CDR1 is SGDLS and CDR2 is YYNGEE. The V end lost 0 bases, the J end lost 6 bases, and 19 bases lay between the germline ends. CDR3 sequence reads: CASSVALAGLIFNEQFF. CDR3 in DNA: TGTGCCAGCAGCGTAGCTCTCGCGGGCCTAATATTCAATGAGCAGTTCTTC.

V usage is TRBV28 and J usage is TRBJ2-4; 7 bases line up with TRBD1. Germline values: CDR1 MDHEN, CDR2 SYDVKM. The CDR3 extends over 14 amino acids. V lost 2 bases, J lost 6 bases, and 4 bases stayed unmatched. The CDR3, as DNA: TGTGCCAGCAGTTTAGGGGACAGCTTAAACATTCAGTACTTC. Protein sequence: CASSLGDSLNIQYF.

The chain couples TRBV19 to TRBJ2-5; 8 positions match TRBD2. CDR3 size: 13 residues. Germline lookup yields CDR1 LNHDA and CDR2 SQIVND (reference sequence). V was pared by 4 bases and J by 5 bases, with 3 bases of the junction left unmatched. The CDR3 DNA follows: TGTGCCAGTAGTAGCGGGAGGATGGAGACCCAGTACTTC. Amino acids: CASSSGRMETQYF.

The chain employs TRBV9 and TRBJ2-7; 9 bases agree with TRBD2. Trimming at V came to 0 bases and at J to 3 bases, leaving 4 bases not matched to a gene. The CDR3 extends over 15 amino acids. Per germline, CDR1 SGDLS and CDR2 YYNGEE. This CDR3 is CASSVGVSGSYEQYF. The CDR3 nucleotides are TGTGCCAGCAGCGTAGGGGTTAGCGGGAGCTACGAGCAGTACTTC.

CDR3 nucleotide sequence: TGCGCCAGCAGCCAAGAACGACAGATCTATGGCTACACCTTC. It translates to CASSQERQIYGYTF. This rearrangement joins TRBV4-1 to TRBJ1-2; D possibly corresponds to TRBD1 (5 bases). The length of the CDR3 is 14 residues. Trimming shortened V by 0 bases and J by 4 bases, and 9 bases separated the two germline ends. Germline CDR1 is MGHRA and CDR2 is YSYEKL.

The sample holds one count of this clone. The chain has TRBV9 and TRBJ1-1; 11 positions match TRBD1. The CDR3 totals 15 residues. V dropped 3 bases and J dropped 6; count of bases not matched to a gene: 7. Germline CDR1 is SGDLS and CDR2 is YYNGEE. The CDR3 sequence: CASSAGTGGFAEAFF. The CDR3 DNA reads TGTGCCAGCAGCGCCGGGACAGGGGGGTTCGCTGAAGCTTTCTTT.

V and J are TRBV5-1 and TRBJ2-3, with TRBD2 matching 16 bases. The germline gives CDR1 SGHRS, CDR2 YFSETQ. Germline trimming cut 3 bases from V and 5 bases from J; bases unmatched to any gene: 3. The CDR3 length is 16 residues. CDR3 sequence (DNA): TGCGCCAGCAGCTCGGGACTAGCGGGAGGGCTAGATACGCAGTATTTT. It encodes CASSSGLAGGLDTQYF.

V and J are TRBV30 and TRBJ2-7; TRBD1 matches at 11 bases. CDR1 is GTSNPN, CDR2 SVGIG, per germline (reference sequence). Trimming took 0 bases from V and 2 from J; bases not matched to a gene: 3. The CDR3 has 15 residues. CDR3 nucleotide sequence: TGTGCCTGGAGTGTACAGGACAGGGGGCCCTACGAGCAGTACTTC. As protein: CAWSVQDRGPYEQYF.

This clone appeared a single time. CDR3 in amino acids: CASRPGQGQETQYF. As DNA, the CDR3 is TGTGCCAGCAGACCGGGACAGGGGCAAGAGACCCAGTACTTC. V and J are TRBV6-5 and TRBJ2-5; 10 positions match TRBD1. V trimming: 6 bases; J trimming: 2 bases; junction bases outside the gene matches: 3. The CDR3 sequence is 14 residues long. Germline V gene sequence: CDR1 MNHEY, CDR2 SVGAGI.

This clone was seen just once. The chain links TRBV28 to TRBJ1-2; 7 bases agree with TRBD1. This CDR3 has 14 residues. The trim removed 3 bases at V and 5 bases at J, leaving 6 bases unmatched. In germline, CDR1 is MDHEN, CDR2 SYDVKM. This CDR3 is CASSFRGTLYGYTF. Here the CDR3 DNA reads TGTGCCAGCAGTTTCAGGGGGACCTTGTATGGCTACACCTTC.